The sequence of this T cell receptor (beta chain) was determined in a study of shared clonotypes between healthy human individuals. Study observations and caveats: Clonotype sharing among donors, it was expected, would be affected by sequencing depth. The sampled material consisted only of blood, and tissue repertoires are likely to differ.

As concerns this clone: Its antigen is not known.

Researchers ran the assay at a deep level. The protocol was immunoSEQ multiplex PCR, while the TCRdb copy is restricted to in-frame clones and leaves out a portion. The table lists about 1.1 million clones, 75% to 80% of them singletons. CDR1 is SQVTM, CDR2 ANQGSEA, per germline. Trimming pared 6 bases from V and 1 base from J, leaving 7 bases between. The CDR3 is 11 amino acids. V usage is TRBV29-1 and J usage is TRBJ2-7, with no clear D. This receptor was obtained from a man aged 18 to 29 in good health. Some clones in this sample may be carry-over from other donors' samples. The sample was memory CD4+ T cells from PBMCs. As for subset: CD45RA-negative fraction. This CDR3 reads CSVGRSYEQYF. CDR3 nucleotide sequence: TGCAGCGTAGGTCGGTCCTACGAGCAGTACTTC.